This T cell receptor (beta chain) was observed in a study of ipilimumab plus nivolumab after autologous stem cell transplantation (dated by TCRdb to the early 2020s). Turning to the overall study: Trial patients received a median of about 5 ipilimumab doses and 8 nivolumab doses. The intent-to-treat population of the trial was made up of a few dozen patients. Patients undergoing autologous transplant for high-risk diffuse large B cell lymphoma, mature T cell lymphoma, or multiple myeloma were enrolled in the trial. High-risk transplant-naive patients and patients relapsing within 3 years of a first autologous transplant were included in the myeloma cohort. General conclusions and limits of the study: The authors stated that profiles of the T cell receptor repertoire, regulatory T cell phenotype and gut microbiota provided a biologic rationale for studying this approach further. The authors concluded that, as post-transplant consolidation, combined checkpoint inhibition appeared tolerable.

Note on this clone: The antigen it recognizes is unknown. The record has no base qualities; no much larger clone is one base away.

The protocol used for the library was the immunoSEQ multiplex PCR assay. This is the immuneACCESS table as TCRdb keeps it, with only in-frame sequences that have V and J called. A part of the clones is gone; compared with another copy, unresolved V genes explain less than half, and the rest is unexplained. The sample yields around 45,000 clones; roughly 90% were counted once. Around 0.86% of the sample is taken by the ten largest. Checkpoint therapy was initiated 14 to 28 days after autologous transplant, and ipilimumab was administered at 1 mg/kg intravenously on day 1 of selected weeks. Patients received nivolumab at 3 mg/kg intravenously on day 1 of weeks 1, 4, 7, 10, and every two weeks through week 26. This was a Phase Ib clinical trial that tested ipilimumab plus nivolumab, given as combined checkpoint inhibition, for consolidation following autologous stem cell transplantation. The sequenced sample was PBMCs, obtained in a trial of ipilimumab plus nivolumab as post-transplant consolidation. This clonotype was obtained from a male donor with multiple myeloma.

The DNA is as follows: TGTGCCAGCAGCTTTACAGGGAAAGAGACCCAGTACTTC. This encodes CASSFTGKETQYF. This chain is built from TRBV11-3 and TRBJ2-5; TRBD1 is a possible D gene, resting on 6 matching bases. From its cysteine to its phenylalanine, the CDR3 spans 13 amino acids. Of the read, only the CDR3 DNA is kept; its 39 bases are in frame from base 1. The V end loses 3 bases and the J end loses 3 bases, and a stretch of 8 bases separates them. In the germline V gene, CDR1 corresponds to SGHNT and CDR2 to YENEEA.